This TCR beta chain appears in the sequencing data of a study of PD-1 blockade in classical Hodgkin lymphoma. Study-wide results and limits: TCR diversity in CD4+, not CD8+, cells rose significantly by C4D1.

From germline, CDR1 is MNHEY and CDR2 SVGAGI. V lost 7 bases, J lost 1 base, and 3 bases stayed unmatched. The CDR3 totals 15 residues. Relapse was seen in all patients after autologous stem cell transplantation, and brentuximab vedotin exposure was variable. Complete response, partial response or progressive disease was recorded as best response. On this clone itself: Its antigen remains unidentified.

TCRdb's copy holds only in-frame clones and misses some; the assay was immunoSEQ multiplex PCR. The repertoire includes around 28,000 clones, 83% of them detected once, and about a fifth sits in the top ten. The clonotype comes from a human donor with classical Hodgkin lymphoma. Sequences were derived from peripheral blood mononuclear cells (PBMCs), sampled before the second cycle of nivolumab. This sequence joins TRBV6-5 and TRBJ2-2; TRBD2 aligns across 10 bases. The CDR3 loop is CASMRLAGNTGELFF. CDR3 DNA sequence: TGTGCCAGCATGAGACTAGCGGGGAACACCGGGGAGCTGTTTTTT.